This T cell receptor beta chain was captured in a study of T cells expressing NK-cell markers. The study's findings and limits: Several of the donors also had these clonotypes leading their CD3+CD56-NKG2C+ fraction. It was still unclear whether expanded NKG2C+ T cell clones were HCMV specific.

TCRdb reprocessed the 5' RACE reads and reports one entry per CDR3 protein, with no DNA. The sample is made up of 200,000 to 300,000 distinct CDR3 sequences, and the top ten hold approximately 0.39% of it. In the case of this clonotype: Its antigen is undetermined.

The sequence was collected from a man aged 18-30 years in good health. The source material was blood T cells: a sorted CD56 or NKG2C T cell subset, CD4+ or CD8+ T cells, or bulk PBMC T cells (not recorded which).

The CDR3 sequence: CARSSDGETQYF. V gene TRBV10-3 combines with J gene TRBJ2-5; TCRdb's D call, TRBD2, is unchecked because there is no DNA. The germline V gene encodes CDR1 ENHRY and CDR2 SYGVKD. This CDR3 has 12 amino acids.